A single sample is the source of the 11 T cell receptor beta chains below, sequenced in a study of blood T cell repertoires in COVID-19. Generated by immunoSEQ multiplex PCR, the TCRdb table keeps only in-frame clones and is missing some. Found here are roughly 220,000 clones, less than 85% of them singletons; the top ten hold less than 7%. Sequenced material: peripheral blood. These receptors were collected from a woman between 65 and 79 years old with acute or convalescent COVID-19.

This clone appeared once. The genes are TRBV18 and TRBJ1-4; 8 nucleotides line up with TRBD1. V trimming: 3 bases; J trimming: 6 bases; junction bases outside the gene matches: 6. Germline assignment: CDR1 KGHSH and CDR2 LQKENI. The CDR3 length is 15 residues. CDR3 loop: CASSPTDRGDEKLFF. CDR3 DNA: TGTGCCAGCTCACCTACCGACAGGGGAGATGAAAAACTGTTTTTT.

The chain links TRBV5-1 to TRBJ2-2; tentative D call: TRBD2 (6 bases). Germline assignment: CDR1 SGHRS and CDR2 YFSETQ. CDR3 length equals 14 residues. Trimming removed 3 bases from V and 6 bases from J, with 12 bases in between. The CDR3 sequence: CASSSPSGAGELFF. The CDR3 nucleotides read TGCGCCAGCAGCTCACCTTCGGGAGCCGGGGAGCTGTTTTTT.

This clone was found once. The rearrangement joins TRBV5-1 to TRBJ2-2; 11 nucleotides align to TRBD2. V shed 4 bases and J 4 bases; nucleotides not matched to a gene: 6. Germline lookup yields CDR1 SGHRS and CDR2 YFSETQ. This CDR3 is 16 amino acids long. This CDR3 reads CASSAGTSGFTGELFF. DNA of the CDR3: TGCGCCAGCAGCGCCGGGACTAGCGGATTCACCGGGGAGCTGTTTTTT.

V gene TRBV11-2 combines with J gene TRBJ2-1; D is unresolved. This CDR3 comprises 15 residues. V lost 2 bases and J 6 bases, leaving 14 bases between the germline ends. The germline V gene encodes CDR1 SGHAT and CDR2 FQNNGV. In nucleotides, the CDR3 is TGTGCCAGCAGCTTAATTCTGACTGGCAGCAATGAGCAGTTCTTC. Translating it yields CASSLILTGSNEQFF.

The V and J genes are TRBV28 and TRBJ2-3; D is perhaps TRBD1 (5 bases). CDR3 length equals 12 residues. CDR1 is MDHEN and CDR2 is SYDVKM in the germline V gene. Trimming pared 10 bases from V and 11 bases from J, leaving 19 bases between. CDR3 sequence reads: CATRVQPYGQYF. DNA for the CDR3: TGTGCCACCAGGGTGCAACCCTACGGGCAGTATTTT.

The chain is built from TRBV19 and TRBJ1-1; TRBD1 might be the D (5 bases). The V gene's germline CDR1 is LNHDA and CDR2 SQIVND (reference sequence). V was trimmed by 6 bases and J by 7 bases, leaving 24 bases between them. The CDR3 extends over 16 amino acids. The CDR3 protein is CASSSGQLREQNEAFF. In nucleotides, the CDR3 is TGTGCCAGTAGCTCAGGACAACTTAGGGAACAGAATGAAGCTTTCTTT.

This chain uses TRBV10-3 with TRBJ1-1; 9 nucleotides match TRBD1. The CDR3 covers 13 residues. V trimming: 7 bases; J trimming: 6 bases; junction bases outside the gene matches: 6. Germline CDR1 reads ENHRY; CDR2 reads SYGVKD. Here the CDR3 DNA reads TGTGCCATCACCGGGACAGGGACCGCTGAAGCTTTCTTT. It codes for CAITGTGTAEAFF.

This chain uses TRBV2 with TRBJ1-6; 8 positions match TRBD1. Trimming cost V 5 bases and J 6 bases; bases outside gene matches: 3. This CDR3 contains 14 residues. CDR1 and CDR2 from the germline V gene are SNHLY and FYNNEI. The CDR3 region is CASSTDRGNSPLHF. In DNA form, the CDR3 reads TGTGCCAGCAGTACTGACAGGGGTAATTCACCCCTCCACTTT.

This clone was counted a single time. The chain carries TRBV14 and TRBJ1-4, with D possibly TRBD1 on 6 matching bases. The germline V and J ends were trimmed by 0 bases and 7 bases, with 15 bases remaining between them. The CDR3 runs to 16 residues. The germline gives CDR1 SGHDN, CDR2 FVKESK. The CDR3 here is CASSQDWGRGSEKLFF. CDR3 DNA: TGTGCCAGCAGCCAAGATTGGGGGCGAGGGAGTGAAAAACTGTTTTTT.

V gene TRBV2 combines with J gene TRBJ2-1; D is perhaps TRBD1 (5 bases). The CDR3 covers 15 residues. Trimming took 2 bases from V and 3 from J, leaving 11 bases between them. CDR1 SNHLY and CDR2 FYNNEI come from the germline V gene. The CDR3: CASSERQGSYNEQFF. For the CDR3, the DNA is TGTGCCAGCAGTGAACGCCAGGGAAGCTACAATGAGCAGTTCTTC.

V usage is TRBV3-1 (or the pseudogene TRBV3-2) and J usage is TRBJ2-4, with D perhaps TRBD1 (5 bases). The V end was cut by 0 bases, the J end by 8 bases, with 8 bases between. The germline CDR1 and CDR2 sequences are LGHDT and YNNKEL (reference sequence). The CDR3 has 13 residues. The CDR3 DNA reads TGTGCCAGCAGCCAAGAAGGGGCTGACATTCAGTACTTC. Translating it yields CASSQEGADIQYF.